These 28 T cell receptor beta chains originate from one sample sequenced in a study of T cell responses to AZD1222 COVID-19 vaccine. Produced via immunoSEQ multiplex PCR; TCRdb's table is partial and in-frame only. The top ten hold around 0.6% of the sample, which has under 300,000 clones, 80% to 95% seen once. This sample comprised peripheral blood, obtained on day 0 of AZD1222 vaccination. The receptor set was obtained from an adult in good health.

This chain connects TRBV13 to TRBJ1-3; D unclear. CDR1 PRHDT and CDR2 FYEKMQ come from the germline V gene (reference sequence). Deletions cut 10 bases from V and 2 bases from J, with 9 bases between. This CDR3 contains 12 residues. The chain's CDR3 is CATRRTGNTIYF. The CDR3 DNA is TGTGCCACCAGACGAACTGGAAACACCATATATTTT.

In DNA, the CDR3 is TGTGCCAGCAGCCCAGGACTAACACCCACAGATACGCAGTATTTT. Its protein product is CASSPGLTPTDTQYF. This chain joins TRBV11-3 and TRBJ2-3; maybe TRBD2 (6 bases). The V gene's germline CDR1 is SGHNT and CDR2 YENEEA. V lost 5 bases to trimming and J lost 2 bases, with 14 bases between them. CDR3 size: 15 residues.

V is TRBV9 and J is TRBJ1-1; 8 bases align to TRBD1. CDR3 length equals 15 residues. The junction had 4 bases not matched to a gene; V was cut back by 3 bases and J by 0 bases. Per the germline V gene, CDR1 is SGDLS and CDR2 is YYNGEE. In DNA, the CDR3 is TGTGCCAGCAGCGGCCGACAGGGGATGAACACTGAAGCTTTCTTT. Its protein product is CASSGRQGMNTEAFF.

The chain carries TRBV6-4 and TRBJ1-5, with 7 nucleotides matching TRBD1. Unmatched junction bases numbered 5, after V lost 7 bases and J lost 2 bases. The CDR3 extends over 14 amino acids. CDR1 is MRHNA and CDR2 is SNTAGT in the germline V gene. The CDR3: CASTDREGNQPQHF. CDR3 sequence (DNA): TGTGCCAGCACCGACAGGGAAGGCAATCAGCCCCAGCATTTT.

This clone has only one observation. This chain uses TRBV6-1 with TRBJ1-2; 7 nucleotides agree with TRBD1. In germline, CDR1 is MNHNS, CDR2 SASEGT. V lost 2 bases, J lost 8 bases, and 11 bases stayed unmatched. CDR3 length equals 15 residues. CDR3 protein: CASSEMTGSAEGYTF. For the CDR3, the DNA is TGTGCCAGCAGTGAAATGACAGGGTCAGCGGAAGGCTACACCTTC.

The J gene is TRBJ2-6, the V gene TRBV28; TRBD1 matches 7 bases. This CDR3 is 18 amino acids long. Trimming cost V 3 bases and J 0 bases; bases outside gene matches: 8. Germline V lookup: CDR1 MDHEN, CDR2 SYDVKM. The CDR3 loop is CASSLSTGLHSGANVLTF. Written as DNA, the CDR3 is TGTGCCAGCAGTTTGTCGACAGGGCTCCACTCTGGGGCCAACGTCCTGACTTTC.

V is TRBV7-2 and J is TRBJ1-6; perhaps TRBD1 as D (5 bases). Between the trimmed V and J ends, which lost 5 bases and 10 bases, there was a span of 9 bases. CDR3 length equals 12 residues. The germline V gene has CDR1 SGHTA and CDR2 FQGNSA. CDR3 protein: CASSPGGSPLHF. The CDR3 nucleotides are TGTGCCAGCAGCCCGGGGGGGTCACCCCTCCACTTT.

The genes are TRBV9 and TRBJ2-7; tentative D call: TRBD1 (7 bases). Looked up from germline, CDR1 is SGDLS and CDR2 is YYNGEE. This CDR3 is built from 14 residues. V lost 1 base to trimming and J lost 5 bases, with 13 bases between them. CDR3 sequence reads: CASSVMGRGDEQYF. In DNA form, the CDR3 reads TGTGCCAGCAGCGTAATGGGCAGGGGGGACGAGCAGTACTTC.

The chain couples TRBV7-9 to TRBJ2-6; D uncertain. The CDR3 consists of 15 residues. The germline V and J ends were trimmed by 5 bases and 1 base, with 9 bases remaining between them. CDR1 is SEHNR and CDR2 is FQNEAQ in the germline V gene (reference sequence). CDR3 coding DNA: TGTGCCAGCAGCCCCCTAGGGTCTGGGGCCAACGTCCTGACTTTC. Its translation: CASSPLGSGANVLTF.

This sequence joins TRBV12-3 or TRBV12-4 and TRBJ1-4, with 9 positions matching TRBD1. V was pared by 7 bases and J by 8 bases, with 5 bases of the junction left unmatched. This CDR3 has 13 residues. The CDR3 nucleotides are TGTGCCAGCATCCCGGGACAGGGCGAAAAACTGTTTTTT. This encodes CASIPGQGEKLFF.

The V and J genes are TRBV7-9 and TRBJ1-4; D is possibly TRBD1 (5 bases). Trimming stripped 3 bases from V and 4 bases from J, with 9 bases between. Germline V CDR1 and CDR2: SEHNR, FQNEAQ (reference sequence). This CDR3 has 14 amino acids. DNA for the CDR3: TGTGCCAGCAGCTTTTCAGGGCTTAATGAAAAACTGTTTTTT. Its protein product is CASSFSGLNEKLFF.

The chain carries TRBV19 and TRBJ2-7; TRBD1 agrees at 7 bases. CDR3 size: 14 residues. Germline CDR1 reads LNHDA; CDR2 reads SQIVND (reference sequence). Trimming took 5 bases from V and 5 from J; bases not matched to a gene: 9. The CDR3 DNA follows: TGTGCCAGTAGTCGCCGGACAGGTATTCACGAGCAGTACTTC. It specifies CASSRRTGIHEQYF. The full variable domain, with the rest looked up from reference TRBV19 and TRBJ2-7, is DGGITQSPKYLFRKEGQNVTLSCEQNLNHDAMYWYRQDPGQGLRLIYYSQIVNDFQKGDIAEGYSVSREKKESFPLTVTSAQKNPTAFYLCASSRRTGIHEQYFGPGTRLTVT.

The chain uses TRBV7-9 and TRBJ1-2; no firm D call. The germline V gene has CDR1 SEHNR and CDR2 FQNEAQ (reference sequence). CDR3 length equals 13 residues. V was pared by 3 bases and J by 5 bases, with 10 bases between. The CDR3 region is CASSFSGPYGYTF. CDR3 nucleotides: TGTGCCAGCAGCTTTTCCGGGCCTTATGGCTACACCTTC.

The DNA for the CDR3 is TGTGCCAGCAGCTTCCGGGACCCCGGACCCGGGGAGCTGTTTTTT. It translates to CASSFRDPGPGELFF. The genes are TRBV7-8 and TRBJ2-2; D tentatively reads TRBD1 or TRBD2 (5 bases each). The CDR3 extends over 15 amino acids. V was trimmed by 3 bases and J by 6 bases, leaving 14 bases between them. CDR1 and CDR2 from the germline V gene are SGHVS and FQNEAQ.

In its sample, this clone was seen once. The chain carries TRBV28 and TRBJ1-1, with D hard to call. Trimming removed 6 bases from V and 4 bases from J, with 12 bases in between. CDR3 length equals 13 residues. The germline V gene encodes CDR1 MDHEN and CDR2 SYDVKM. Here the CDR3 DNA reads TGTGCCAGCAGAGGACTAGTGGGCACTGAAGCTTTCTTT. It codes for CASRGLVGTEAFF. Variable domain in full (rest from reference TRBV28 and TRBJ1-1): DVKVTQSSRYLVKRTGEKVFLECVQDMDHENMFWYRQDPGLGLRLIYFSYDVKMKEKGDIPEGYSVSREKKERFSLILESASTNQTSMYLCASRGLVGTEAFFGQGTRLTVV.

This rearrangement joins TRBV28 to TRBJ1-5; D is uncertain. The ends were cut back, 7 bases at V and 2 bases at J, with 15 bases in the middle. CDR1 and CDR2 from the germline V gene are MDHEN and SYDVKM. The CDR3 is made up of 15 amino acids. Here the CDR3 DNA reads TGTGCCAGCACCCTGAGAGGGAGGGGCAATCAGCCCCAGCATTTT. This translates into CASTLRGRGNQPQHF.

The V gene is TRBV19, the J gene TRBJ2-7, with TRBD2 identical over 7 bases. The V and J ends lost 4 bases and 5 bases, in that order; junction bases with no gene match: 5. Germline CDR1 and CDR2: LNHDA and SQIVND (reference sequence). This CDR3 has 13 residues. CDR3 sequence reads: CASSNRGGDEQYF. The CDR3 bases are TGTGCCAGTAGTAATCGCGGGGGAGACGAGCAGTACTTC.

The chain joins TRBV27 to TRBJ1-6; no clear D gene. The CDR3 contains 14 residues. V lost 8 bases, J lost 7 bases, and 15 bases lay in between. The germline CDR1 and CDR2 sequences are MNHEY and SMNVEV (reference sequence). The CDR3 coding sequence is TGTGCCAGCCAAACCGAATACCTCAATTCACCCCTCCACTTT. Amino acid sequence: CASQTEYLNSPLHF.

This clone was seen a few times. This chain uses TRBV11-2 with TRBJ1-1; no definite D call. Trimming took off 4 bases at V and 4 bases at J, with 13 bases between the two ends. CDR1 is SGHAT, CDR2 FQNNGV, per germline. The CDR3 is 14 residues long. This chain's CDR3 is CASSSDLDFTEAFF. The CDR3 nucleotides are TGTGCCAGCAGCTCCGACCTGGACTTCACTGAAGCTTTCTTT.

This clone was recorded once. V gene TRBV19 combines with J gene TRBJ1-2; TRBD1 matches at 9 bases. CDR3 length: 14 amino acids. Germline V lookup: CDR1 LNHDA, CDR2 SQIVND (reference sequence). Trimming cost V 3 bases and J 4 bases; bases outside gene matches: 3. The CDR3 loop is CASSMGQGPYGYTF. For the CDR3, the DNA is TGTGCCAGTAGTATGGGACAGGGTCCCTATGGCTACACCTTC.

The sample holds a few counts of this clone. The gene calls are TRBV2 and TRBJ2-6, with D possibly being TRBD1 (6 bases). This CDR3 comprises 14 residues. V was pared by 6 bases and J by 2 bases, with 8 bases between. Germline CDR1 SNHLY, CDR2 FYNNEI. The CDR3: CASRPGAGANVLTF. In DNA, the CDR3 is TGTGCCAGCAGGCCAGGGGCTGGGGCCAACGTCCTGACTTTC.

The chain is built from TRBV15 and TRBJ1-5; TRBD1 aligns across 10 bases. The ends lost 4 bases at V and 11 bases at J; junction bases unmatched: 8. Germline V gene sequence: CDR1 LNHNV, CDR2 YYDKDF (reference sequence). The CDR3 extends over 14 amino acids. The CDR3 DNA follows: TGTGCCACCAGCACGGACAGGGGGGCCCAGGCCCAGCATTTT. Its translation is CATSTDRGAQAQHF.

The chain joins TRBV2 to TRBJ2-5, with D unresolved. Germline lookup yields CDR1 SNHLY and CDR2 FYNNEI. V was cut by 4 bases and J by 5 bases, with 8 bases left in between. The CDR3 is made up of 12 amino acids. The CDR3 DNA is TGTGCCAGCAGTGGAGAGGCGGAGACCCAGTACTTC. Amino acid sequence: CASSGEAETQYF.

This CDR3 is CASRDSGREQETQYF. In DNA form, the CDR3 reads TGTGCCAGCAGAGATAGCGGGAGGGAGCAAGAGACCCAGTACTTC. The chain joins TRBV11-2 to TRBJ2-5; TRBD2 aligns across 11 bases. J gave up 2 bases and V 6 bases, and 5 bases lay outside the gene matches. From germline, CDR1 is SGHAT and CDR2 FQNNGV. The CDR3 is 15 amino acids.

The V call is TRBV13, the J call TRBJ1-2, with D tentatively TRBD1 (6 bases). V was cut by 1 base and J by 7 bases, with 16 bases left in between. The CDR3 extends over 15 amino acids. Looked up from germline, CDR1 is PRHDT and CDR2 is FYEKMQ (reference sequence). In nucleotides, the CDR3 is TGTGCCAGCAGCTTAGCCCCAACAGGGAACGGTGGCTACACCTTC. Translated: CASSLAPTGNGGYTF.

This clone was seen more than once but under ten times. This sequence joins TRBV5-4 and TRBJ2-7; 11 nucleotides line up with TRBD1. The CDR3 is 15 amino acids. CDR1 SGHNT and CDR2 YYREEE come from the germline V gene (reference sequence). V dropped 4 bases and J dropped 2; count of bases not matched to a gene: 5. The CDR3 sequence: CASSPGQGATYEQYF. The CDR3 DNA reads TGTGCCAGCAGCCCCGGACAGGGGGCCACCTACGAGCAGTACTTC.

This clone was observed a few times. The chain joins TRBV6-5 to TRBJ1-2; D might be TRBD1 (5 bases). Trimming took 4 bases from V and 1 from J, leaving 13 bases between them. The CDR3 totals 15 residues. Germline V gene sequence: CDR1 MNHEY, CDR2 SVGAGI. CDR3 sequence (DNA): TGTGCCAGCAGTTTTATGGGGACGGTTAACTATGGCTACACCTTC. This sequence encodes CASSFMGTVNYGYTF.

This sequence joins TRBV21-1 and TRBJ2-7; the table's D call TRBD1 went unverified against the DNA. TRBV21-1 has pseudogene status. The CDR3 covers 16 residues. The CDR3 here is CASSKTQDRSSYEQYF. The DNA for the CDR3 is TGTGCCAGCAGCAAAACCCAGGACAGGAGCTCCTACGAGCAGTACTTC.